The clone carrying this T cell receptor (beta chain) was seen ten or more times. Its antigen remains unidentified. There are 13 residues in the CDR3. The germline V and J ends were trimmed by 2 bases and 2 bases, with 6 bases remaining between them. Germline loops: CDR1 MNHEY, CDR2 SMNVEV (reference sequence). These data are taken from a study of early T cells in non-severe SARS-CoV-2 infection. General observations from the study: VDJdb matching favored anti-spike CD8 responses, missing private and CD4 specificities.

Individual cDNA molecules carried attached unique molecular identifiers. In TCRdb, the 5' RACE reads were re-called with MiXCR into one record per CDR3 protein. The sample gives under 85,000 distinct CDR3 sequences, about 10% of which show up once; 5.5% to 6% is in the top ten. The V gene is TRBV27, the J gene TRBJ1-2; the D gene is possibly TRBD1 (6 bases). The TCR was taken from an adult who was a healthcare worker with PCR-confirmed SARS-CoV-2 infection or an uninfected control (not recorded which). Sequences were derived from whole blood, sampled at baseline. CDR3: CASSLTGNYGYTF. In DNA, the CDR3 is TGTGCCAGCAGTTTAACAGGGAACTATGGCTACACCTTC.